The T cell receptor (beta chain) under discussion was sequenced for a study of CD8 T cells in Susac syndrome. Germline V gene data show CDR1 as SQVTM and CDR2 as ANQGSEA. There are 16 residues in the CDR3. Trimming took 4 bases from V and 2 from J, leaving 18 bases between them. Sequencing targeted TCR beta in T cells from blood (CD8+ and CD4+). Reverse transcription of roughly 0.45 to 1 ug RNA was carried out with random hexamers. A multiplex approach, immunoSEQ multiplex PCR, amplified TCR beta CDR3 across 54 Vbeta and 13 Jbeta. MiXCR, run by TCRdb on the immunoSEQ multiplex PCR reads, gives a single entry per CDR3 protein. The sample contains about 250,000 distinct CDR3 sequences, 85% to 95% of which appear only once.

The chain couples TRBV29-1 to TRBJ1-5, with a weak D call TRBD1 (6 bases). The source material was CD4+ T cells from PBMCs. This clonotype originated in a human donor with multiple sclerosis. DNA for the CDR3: TGCAGCGTTGTTCTTGGGGGGCGAGGAGGCAATCAGCCCCAGCATTTT. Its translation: CSVVLGGRGGNQPQHF.